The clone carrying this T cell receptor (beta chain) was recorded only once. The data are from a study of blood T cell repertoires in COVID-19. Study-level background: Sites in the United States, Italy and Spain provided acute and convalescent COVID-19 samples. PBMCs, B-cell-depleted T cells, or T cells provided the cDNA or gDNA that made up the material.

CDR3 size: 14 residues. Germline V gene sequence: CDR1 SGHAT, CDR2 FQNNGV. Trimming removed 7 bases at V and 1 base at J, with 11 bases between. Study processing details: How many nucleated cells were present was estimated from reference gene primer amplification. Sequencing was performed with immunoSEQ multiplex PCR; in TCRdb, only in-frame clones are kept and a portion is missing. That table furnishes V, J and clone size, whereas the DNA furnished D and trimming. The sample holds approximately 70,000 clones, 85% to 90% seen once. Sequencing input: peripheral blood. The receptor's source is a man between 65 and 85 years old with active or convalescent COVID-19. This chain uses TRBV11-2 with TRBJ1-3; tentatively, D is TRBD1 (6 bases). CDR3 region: CASTQGYSGNTIYF. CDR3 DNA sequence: TGTGCCAGCACACAGGGTTATTCTGGAAACACCATATATTTT.